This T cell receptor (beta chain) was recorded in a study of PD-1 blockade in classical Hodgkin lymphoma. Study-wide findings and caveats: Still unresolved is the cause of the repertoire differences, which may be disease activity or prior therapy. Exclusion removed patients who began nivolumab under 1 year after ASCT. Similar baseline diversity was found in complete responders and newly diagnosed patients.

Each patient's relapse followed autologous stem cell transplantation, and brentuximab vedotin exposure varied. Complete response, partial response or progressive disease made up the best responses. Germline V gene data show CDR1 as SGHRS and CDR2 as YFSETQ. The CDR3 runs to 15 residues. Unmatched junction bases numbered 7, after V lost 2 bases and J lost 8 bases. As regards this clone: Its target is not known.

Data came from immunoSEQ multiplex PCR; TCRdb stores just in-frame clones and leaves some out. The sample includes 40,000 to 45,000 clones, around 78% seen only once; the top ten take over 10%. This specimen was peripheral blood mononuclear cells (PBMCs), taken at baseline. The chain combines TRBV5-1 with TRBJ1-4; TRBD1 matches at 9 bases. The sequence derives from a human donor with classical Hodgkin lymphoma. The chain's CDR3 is CASSLLQGAREKLFF. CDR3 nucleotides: TGCGCCAGCAGCTTACTACAGGGGGCGCGAGAAAAACTGTTTTTT.